Listed here are 27 T cell receptor beta chains from one sample, sequenced in a study of T cell responses to AZD1222 COVID-19 vaccine. TCRdb keeps only in-frame clones here, not all; method: immunoSEQ multiplex PCR. The sample contains about 96,000 clones, about 93% of which appear only once. The sample in question was peripheral blood, obtained on day 0 of MenACWY control vaccination. These TCRs come from an adult in good health.

The rearrangement uses TRBV6-6 and TRBJ1-6; 9 positions match TRBD1. This CDR3 spans 14 amino acids. After removal of 6 bases from V and 8 bases from J, the junction contained 5 bases not matched to a gene. CDR1 and CDR2 from the germline V gene are MNHNY and SVGAGI (reference sequence). CDR3 sequence: CASRAGQGHSPLHF. The CDR3 DNA follows: TGTGCCAGCAGAGCGGGACAGGGACATTCACCCCTCCACTTT.

This sequence joins TRBV18 and TRBJ2-1, with 8 bases aligning to TRBD1. Germline trimming cut 4 bases from V and 1 base from J; bases unmatched to any gene: 3. Germline values: CDR1 KGHSH, CDR2 LQKENI. The CDR3 totals 15 residues. As DNA, the CDR3 is TGTGCCAGCTCACTTCAGGGGGCATCCTACAATGAGCAGTTCTTC. As protein: CASSLQGASYNEQFF.

The chain recombines TRBV19 with TRBJ2-7; 10 bases fit TRBD1. This CDR3 region has 14 residues. Unmatched junction bases numbered 3, after V lost 3 bases and J lost 4 bases. CDR1 is LNHDA, CDR2 SQIVND, per germline (reference sequence). DNA of the CDR3: TGTGCCAGTAGTATGACAGGGGGCTATTACGAGCAGTACTTC. This codes for CASSMTGGYYEQYF.

V is TRBV27 and J is TRBJ2-1; a possible D gene is TRBD2 (6 bases). With 6 bases removed from V and 4 bases from J, the gap between germline ends came to 19 bases. Germline loops: CDR1 MNHEY, CDR2 SMNVEV (reference sequence). The CDR3 has 16 residues. The CDR3 spells CASSHGSGVGYNEQFF. The CDR3 coding sequence is TGTGCCAGCAGCCACGGCTCGGGAGTTGGGTACAATGAGCAGTTCTTC.

This sequence joins TRBV19 and TRBJ1-2; 7 positions match TRBD1. The V and J ends lost 5 bases and 1 base, in that order; junction bases with no gene match: 4. The length of the CDR3 is 14 residues. Germline V gene data show CDR1 as LNHDA and CDR2 as SQIVND (reference sequence). In DNA form, the CDR3 reads TGTGCCAGTAGTCCTGGGACAGTTAACTATGGCTACACCTTC. Its translation: CASSPGTVNYGYTF.

The genes are TRBV6-5 and TRBJ2-7; 10 bases line up with TRBD1. Germline V gene lookup returns CDR1 MNHEY and CDR2 SVGAGI. This CDR3 is built from 14 residues. J lost 5 bases, V lost 6 bases, and 7 bases had no gene match. CDR3 nucleotides: TGTGCCAGCAGCCGGGGACAGGGGTCCCACGAGCAGTACTTC. Amino acid sequence: CASSRGQGSHEQYF.

The chain links TRBV28 to TRBJ1-1; D not certain. CDR1 is MDHEN and CDR2 is SYDVKM in the germline V gene. The CDR3 extends over 11 amino acids. V shed 4 bases and J shed 1 base, with 1 base lying between them. CDR3 sequence (DNA): TGTGCCAGCAGTTCGAACACTGAAGCTTTCTTT. This sequence encodes CASSSNTEAFF. Based on the CDR3 plus reference TRBV28 and TRBJ1-1, the full variable domain is DVKVTQSSRYLVKRTGEKVFLECVQDMDHENMFWYRQDPGLGLRLIYFSYDVKMKEKGDIPEGYSVSREKKERFSLILESASTNQTSMYLCASSSNTEAFFGQGTRLTVV.

J is TRBJ2-5 and V is TRBV6-5; D is unclear. The germline V gene encodes CDR1 MNHEY and CDR2 SVGAGI. This CDR3 region has 15 residues. Trimming removed 4 bases at V and 2 bases at J, with 14 bases between. DNA of the CDR3: TGTGCCAGCAGTTCAAGGGCCGGGTGGCAAGAGACCCAGTACTTC. Its translation: CASSSRAGWQETQYF.

The chain uses TRBV11-2 and TRBJ2-7, with D hard to call. CDR1 and CDR2 from the germline V gene are SGHAT and FQNNGV. The CDR3 length is 14 residues. The V gene lost 3 bases and the J gene lost 2 bases, with 11 bases spanning the gap. CDR3 DNA sequence: TGTGCCAGCAGCTTCGGGCGGCTAACCTACGAGCAGTACTTC. Its protein product is CASSFGRLTYEQYF.

The gene calls are TRBV7-9 and TRBJ2-7; a possible D gene is TRBD1 (7 bases). Germline V gene sequence: CDR1 SEHNR, CDR2 FQNEAQ (reference sequence). This CDR3 has 14 residues. V lost 2 bases, J lost 4 bases, and 12 bases lay in between. CDR3 nucleotide sequence: TGTGCCAGCAGCTTATCTGCAGGGGGGTACGAGCAGTACTTC. It encodes CASSLSAGGYEQYF. The full variable domain, with the rest looked up from reference TRBV7-9 and TRBJ2-7, is DTGVSQNPRHKITKRGQNVTFRCDPISEHNRLYWYRQTLGQGPEFLTYFQNEAQLEKSRLLSDRFSAERPKGSFSTLEIQRTEQGDSAMYLCASSLSAGGYEQYFGPGTRLTVT.

The chain recombines TRBV19 with TRBJ1-1; D is possibly TRBD1 (6 bases). Germline V CDR1 and CDR2: LNHDA, SQIVND (reference sequence). V lost 1 base to trimming and J lost 1 base, with 16 bases between them. The CDR3 extends over 17 amino acids. In DNA form, the CDR3 reads TGTGCCAGTAGTATAGGCCCTGGGGGCCCAGAGAACACTGAAGCTTTCTTT. Translated: CASSIGPGGPENTEAFF. Drawing the rest from reference TRBV19 and TRBJ1-1, the complete variable domain is DGGITQSPKYLFRKEGQNVTLSCEQNLNHDAMYWYRQDPGQGLRLIYYSQIVNDFQKGDIAEGYSVSREKKESFPLTVTSAQKNPTAFYLCASSIGPGGPENTEAFFGQGTRLTVV.

This clone was observed once. The V and J genes are TRBV6-1 and TRBJ1-5; perhaps TRBD1 as D (6 bases). The germline CDR1 and CDR2 sequences are MNHNS and SASEGT. The CDR3 is made up of 18 amino acids. The V end lost 1 base, the J end lost 3 bases, and 19 bases lay between the germline ends. CDR3 sequence: CASSEELGWQGFNQPQHF. The CDR3 DNA reads TGTGCCAGCAGTGAAGAATTAGGGTGGCAGGGGTTCAATCAGCCCCAGCATTTT.

The rearrangement uses TRBV3-1 (or the pseudogene TRBV3-2) and TRBJ2-4; 9 bases are a match to TRBD1. Germline V gene data show CDR1 as LGHDT and CDR2 as YNNKEL (reference sequence). The CDR3 has 17 residues. The V segment lost 1 base and the J segment 1 base; nucleotides outside the gene matches: 5. For the CDR3, the DNA is TGTGCCAGCAGCCAAGCAGGGACAGGGTGGGCCAAAAACATTCAGTACTTC. It translates to CASSQAGTGWAKNIQYF.

This rearrangement joins TRBV3-1 (or the pseudogene TRBV3-2) to TRBJ1-2; no firm D call. V was shortened by 1 base and J by 5 bases, with 5 bases between the two germline ends. Per the germline V gene, CDR1 is LGHDT and CDR2 is YNNKEL (reference sequence). The CDR3 spans 12 residues. CDR3: CASSQGLYGYTF. CDR3 bases: TGTGCCAGCAGCCAAGGGCTTTATGGCTACACCTTC.

The chain carries TRBV14 and TRBJ2-1; D perhaps matches TRBD2 (5 bases). Trimming took 2 bases from V and 2 from J, leaving 10 bases between them. The CDR3 loop spans 15 amino acids. Germline V lookup: CDR1 SGHDN, CDR2 FVKESK. CDR3 in amino acids: CASSQSLAAYNEQFF. For the CDR3, the DNA is TGTGCCAGCAGCCAATCCCTAGCAGCCTACAATGAGCAGTTCTTC.

The J gene is TRBJ1-1, the V gene TRBV28; no definite D call. The CDR3 extends over 12 amino acids. Trimming left V 3 bases short and J 7 bases short, with 9 bases between. Germline V gives CDR1 MDHEN, CDR2 SYDVKM. The DNA of the CDR3 is TGTGCCAGCAGTTTTTGGGTTGATGAAGCTTTCTTT. Translated: CASSFWVDEAFF.

The chain recombines TRBV7-2 with TRBJ2-1; D possibly uses TRBD1 or TRBD2 (5 bases each). Germline loops: CDR1 SGHTA, CDR2 FQGNSA. V dropped 0 bases and J dropped 5 bases, with 11 bases sitting between them. CDR3 size: 15 residues. This chain's CDR3 is CASSLAGASHNEQFF. CDR3 sequence (DNA): TGTGCCAGCAGCTTAGCAGGGGCTAGCCACAATGAGCAGTTCTTC.

CDR3 coding DNA: TGTGCCAGCTCACCAGTAGGGCTAGCGGGAGTCTACTACGAGCAGTACTTC. Translated: CASSPVGLAGVYYEQYF. This chain joins TRBV18 and TRBJ2-7; TRBD2 matches 10 bases. CDR1 KGHSH and CDR2 LQKENI come from the germline V gene. This CDR3 has 17 amino acids. Trimming at V came to 2 bases and at J to 3 bases, leaving 10 bases not matched to a gene.

The chain is built from TRBV28 and TRBJ2-7; possible D gene TRBD1, 5 bases. The ends were cut back, 6 bases at V and 2 bases at J, with 17 bases in the middle. This CDR3 contains 15 residues. From germline, CDR1 is MDHEN and CDR2 SYDVKM. This CDR3 reads CASSPPPTVPYEQYF. CDR3 coding DNA: TGTGCCAGCAGCCCCCCCCCGACAGTCCCCTACGAGCAGTACTTC. The whole variable domain, remainder taken from reference TRBV28 and TRBJ2-7, is DVKVTQSSRYLVKRTGEKVFLECVQDMDHENMFWYRQDPGLGLRLIYFSYDVKMKEKGDIPEGYSVSREKKERFSLILESASTNQTSMYLCASSPPPTVPYEQYFGPGTRLTVT.

The V call is TRBV24-1, the J call TRBJ2-7; 10 bases fit TRBD1. The CDR3 runs to 15 residues. Germline CDR1 KGHDR, CDR2 SFDVKD. Losses at the gene ends were 4 bases for V and 3 bases for J; bases not matched to a gene: 5. The CDR3 sequence: CATSETGTGDYEQYF. CDR3 in DNA: TGTGCCACCAGTGAAACCGGGACAGGGGACTACGAGCAGTACTTC.

The V and J genes are TRBV5-4 and TRBJ2-3; the D is unclear. Per the germline V gene, CDR1 is SGHNT and CDR2 is YYREEE (reference sequence). Trimming removed 3 bases at V and 0 bases at J, with 5 bases between. The CDR3 is 13 residues long. The CDR3, as DNA: TGTGCCAGCAGCTCCTCTAGCACAGATACGCAGTATTTT. Residues: CASSSSSTDTQYF.

The rearrangement uses TRBV28 and TRBJ1-5; D unresolved. V shed 7 bases and J shed 0 bases, with 16 bases lying between them. CDR3 length equals 16 residues. Germline CDR1 reads MDHEN; CDR2 reads SYDVKM. Written as DNA, the CDR3 is TGTGCCAGCACCCGCCCGGGCCACCTTAGCAATCAGCCCCAGCATTTT. It translates to CASTRPGHLSNQPQHF.

V gene TRBV10-3 combines with J gene TRBJ1-1, with D hard to call. The germline V and J ends were trimmed by 11 bases and 3 bases, with 13 bases remaining between them. The length of the CDR3 is 12 residues. CDR1 and CDR2 from the germline V gene are ENHRY and SYGVKD. The CDR3 DNA is TGTGCCGGAGGACGGGCGGACACTGAAGCTTTCTTT. Protein: CAGGRADTEAFF.

J is TRBJ1-3 and V is TRBV6-2 or TRBV6-3; D gene unclear. The CDR3 extends over 14 amino acids. Germline V lookup: CDR1 MNHEY, CDR2 SVGEGT. Deletions cut 6 bases from V and 0 bases from J, with 9 bases between. The CDR3 nucleotides read TGTGCCAGCAGCACAGTGAGCTCTGGAAACACCATATATTTT. This codes for CASSTVSSGNTIYF.

V gene TRBV6-5 combines with J gene TRBJ1-1; D is undetermined. The V end was cut by 6 bases, the J end by 2 bases, with 13 bases between. The CDR3 loop spans 14 amino acids. Germline V CDR1 and CDR2: MNHEY, SVGAGI. CDR3 region: CASSSGLFNTEAFF. CDR3 bases: TGTGCCAGCAGCTCAGGACTATTTAACACTGAAGCTTTCTTT.

The chain links TRBV5-5 to TRBJ1-6, with D hard to call. The ends were cut back, 0 bases at V and 10 bases at J, with 5 bases in the middle. This CDR3 comprises 12 residues. Germline V gene sequence: CDR1 SGHKS, CDR2 YYEKEE (reference sequence). CDR3 amino acids: CASSLADSPLHF. CDR3 coding DNA: TGTGCCAGCAGCTTGGCTGACTCACCCCTCCACTTT.

The chain combines TRBV7-9 with TRBJ2-7; 8 nucleotides line up with TRBD1. V shed 2 bases, J shed 4 bases, and the junction held 4 bases outside the gene matches. The CDR3 runs 14 residues. Per the germline V gene, CDR1 is SEHNR and CDR2 is FQNEAQ (reference sequence). The CDR3 loop reads CASSLSGGAYEQYF. The CDR3 DNA reads as TGTGCCAGCAGCTTATCAGGGGGCGCTTACGAGCAGTACTTC.